This is a list of T cell receptor beta chains from one sample in a study of shared clonotypes between healthy human individuals. Measured with immunoSEQ multiplex PCR; TCRdb has only the in-frame clones, and not every one. The sample lists about 2.4 million clones; roughly 93% were seen once. Sequenced material: naive CD4+ T cells from PBMCs. The source of these receptors is a man aged 18 to 29 in good health. Some clones in this sample may be carry-over from other donors' samples. CDR3s include the opening cysteine and the closing phenylalanine or tryptophan. A D gene is named only where the DNA matches it firmly.

TRBV2	14	-	TRBJ1-1	TGTGCCAGCAGGGGGGGCACACTGAACACTGAAGCTTTCTTT	CASRGGTLNTEAFF
TRBV28	13	-	TRBJ2-2	TGTGCCAGCACGCCATTCCGGGTCGGGGAGCTGTTTTTT	CASTPFRVGELFF
TRBV5-6	14	-	TRBJ2-5	TGTGCCAGCAGCTTGGAGTGGGGCCAAGAGACCCAGTACTTC	CASSLEWGQETQYF
TRBV11-1	16	TRBD2	TRBJ2-1	TGTGCCAGCAGCCGGGAGCGGGAAAGCTCCTACAATGAGCAGTTCTTC	CASSRERESSYNEQFF
TRBV27	19	-	TRBJ2-2	TGTGCCAGCAGAAAATCAGCGGACCCAAACCTCCCGAACACCGGGGAGCTGTTTTTT	CASRKSADPNLPNTGELFF
TRBV9	14	-	TRBJ2-7	TGTGCCAGCAGCGTAGCGATGGGGACCTACGAGCAGTACTTC	CASSVAMGTYEQYF
TRBV10-2	15	-	TRBJ2-7	TGCGCCAGCAGTGAGCCAGGACGGATAGCCTACGAGCAGTACTTC	CASSEPGRIAYEQYF
TRBV6-5	15	-	TRBJ2-5	TGTGCCAGCAGTTACTCGTGGGACGGAAAAGAGACCCAGTACTTC	CASSYSWDGKETQYF
TRBV28	16	TRBD1	TRBJ1-6	TGTGCCAGCAGTTTAGTTCAGGGGGCAAATAATTCACCCCTCCACTTT	CASSLVQGANNSPLHF
TRBV9	14	TRBD1	TRBJ1-6	TGTGCCAGCAGCGTGACAGGGACTAATTCACCCCTCCACTTT	CASSVTGTNSPLHF